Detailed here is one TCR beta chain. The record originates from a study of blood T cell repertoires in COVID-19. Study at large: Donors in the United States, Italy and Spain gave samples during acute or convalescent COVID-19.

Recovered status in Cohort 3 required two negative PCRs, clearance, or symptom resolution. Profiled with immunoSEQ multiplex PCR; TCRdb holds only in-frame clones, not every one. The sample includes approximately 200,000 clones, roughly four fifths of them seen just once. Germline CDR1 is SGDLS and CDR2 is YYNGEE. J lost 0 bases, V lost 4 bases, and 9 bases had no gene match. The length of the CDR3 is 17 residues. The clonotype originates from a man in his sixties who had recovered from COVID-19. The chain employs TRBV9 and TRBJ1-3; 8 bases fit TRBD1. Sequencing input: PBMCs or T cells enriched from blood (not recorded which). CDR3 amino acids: CASSYQDRALSGNTIYF. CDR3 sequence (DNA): TGTGCCAGCAGCTACCAGGACAGGGCCCTCTCTGGAAACACCATATATTTT.